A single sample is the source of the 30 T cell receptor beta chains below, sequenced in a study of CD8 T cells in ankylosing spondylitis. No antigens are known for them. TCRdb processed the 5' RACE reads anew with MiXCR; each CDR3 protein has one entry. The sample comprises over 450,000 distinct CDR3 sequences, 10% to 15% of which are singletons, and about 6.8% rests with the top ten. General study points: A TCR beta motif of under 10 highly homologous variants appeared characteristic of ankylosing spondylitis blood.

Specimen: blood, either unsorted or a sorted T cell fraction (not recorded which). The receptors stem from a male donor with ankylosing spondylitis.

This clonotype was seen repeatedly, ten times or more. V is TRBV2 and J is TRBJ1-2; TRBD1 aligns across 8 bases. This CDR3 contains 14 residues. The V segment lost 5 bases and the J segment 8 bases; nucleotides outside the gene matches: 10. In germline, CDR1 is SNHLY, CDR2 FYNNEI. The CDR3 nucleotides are TGTGCCAGCAGTTTCGGGCAGGGGGCATACGGCTACACCTTC. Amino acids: CASSFGQGAYGYTF.

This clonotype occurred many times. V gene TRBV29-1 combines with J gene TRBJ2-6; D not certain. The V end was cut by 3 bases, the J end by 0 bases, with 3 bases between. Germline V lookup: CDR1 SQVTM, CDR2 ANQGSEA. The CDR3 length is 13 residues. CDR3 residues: CSVESSGANVLTF. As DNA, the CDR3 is TGCAGCGTTGAGAGCTCTGGGGCCAACGTCCTGACTTTC.

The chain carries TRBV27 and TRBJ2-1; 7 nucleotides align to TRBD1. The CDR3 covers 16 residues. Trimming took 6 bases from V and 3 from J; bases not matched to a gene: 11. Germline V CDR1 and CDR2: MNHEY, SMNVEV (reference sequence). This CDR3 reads CASSGPRGTVYNEQFF. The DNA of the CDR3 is TGTGCCAGCAGCGGCCCGAGGGGGACAGTCTACAATGAGCAGTTCTTC.

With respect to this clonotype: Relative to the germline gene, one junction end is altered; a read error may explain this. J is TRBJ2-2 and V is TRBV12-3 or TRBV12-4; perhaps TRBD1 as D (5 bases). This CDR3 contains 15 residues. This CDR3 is CASSRDSTNTRELFF. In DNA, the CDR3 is TGTGCCAGCAGCCGAGACAGTACCAACACCCGGGAGCTGTTTTTT.

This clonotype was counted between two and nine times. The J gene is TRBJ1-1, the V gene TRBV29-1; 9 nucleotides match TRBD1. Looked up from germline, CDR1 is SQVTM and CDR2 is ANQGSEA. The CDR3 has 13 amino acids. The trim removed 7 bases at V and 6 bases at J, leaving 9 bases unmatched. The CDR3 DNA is TGCAGCGGCGTACAGGGGGCGGGGGCTGAAGCTTTCTTT. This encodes CSGVQGAGAEAFF. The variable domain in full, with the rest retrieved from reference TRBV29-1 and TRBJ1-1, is SAVISQKPSRDICQRGTSLTIQCQVDSQVTMMFWYRQQPGQSLTLIATANQGSEATYESGFVIDKFPISRPNLTFSTLTVSNMSPEDSSIYLCSGVQGAGAEAFFGQGTRLTVV.

The CDR3 protein is CASSLIHSSYEQYF. The CDR3 DNA is TGTGCCAGCAGTTTAATTCATAGCTCCTACGAGCAGTACTTC. The chain combines TRBV28 with TRBJ2-7; D gene unclear. CDR1 MDHEN and CDR2 SYDVKM come from the germline V gene. This CDR3 contains 14 residues. The V gene lost 2 bases and the J gene lost 0 bases, with 8 bases spanning the gap.

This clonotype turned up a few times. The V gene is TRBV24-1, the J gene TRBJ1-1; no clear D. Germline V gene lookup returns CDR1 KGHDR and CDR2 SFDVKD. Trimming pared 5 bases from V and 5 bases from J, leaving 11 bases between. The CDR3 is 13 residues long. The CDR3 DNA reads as TGTGCCACCAGTGGACATGGCAAGACTGAAGCTTTCTTT. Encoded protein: CATSGHGKTEAFF.

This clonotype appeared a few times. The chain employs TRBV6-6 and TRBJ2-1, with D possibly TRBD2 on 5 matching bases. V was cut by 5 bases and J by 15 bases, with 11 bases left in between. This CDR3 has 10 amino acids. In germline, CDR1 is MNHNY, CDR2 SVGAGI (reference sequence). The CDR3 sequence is CASSIPGGFF. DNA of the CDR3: TGTGCCAGCAGTATCCCCGGAGGGTTCTTC.

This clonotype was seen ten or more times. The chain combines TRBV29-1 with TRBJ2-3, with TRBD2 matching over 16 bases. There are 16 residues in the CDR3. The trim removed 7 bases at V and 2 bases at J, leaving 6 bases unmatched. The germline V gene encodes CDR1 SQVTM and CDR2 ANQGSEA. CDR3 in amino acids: CSAKGLAGGNTDTQYF. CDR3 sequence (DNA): TGCAGCGCCAAGGGACTAGCGGGAGGGAACACAGATACGCAGTATTTT.

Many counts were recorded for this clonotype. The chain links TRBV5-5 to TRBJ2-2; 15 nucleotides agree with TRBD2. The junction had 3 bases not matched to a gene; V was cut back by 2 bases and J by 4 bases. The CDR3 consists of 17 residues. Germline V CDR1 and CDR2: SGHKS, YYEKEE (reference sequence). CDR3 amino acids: CASSFRTSGRGTGELFF. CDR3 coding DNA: TGTGCCAGCAGCTTCCGGACTAGCGGGAGGGGCACCGGGGAGCTGTTTTTT.

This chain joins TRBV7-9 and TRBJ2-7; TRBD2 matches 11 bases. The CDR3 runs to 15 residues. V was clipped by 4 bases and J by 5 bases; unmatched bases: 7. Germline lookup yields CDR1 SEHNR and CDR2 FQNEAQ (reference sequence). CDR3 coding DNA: TGTGCCAGCAGCTCCCGGACTAGCGGGTCGGACGAGCAGTACTTC. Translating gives CASSSRTSGSDEQYF.

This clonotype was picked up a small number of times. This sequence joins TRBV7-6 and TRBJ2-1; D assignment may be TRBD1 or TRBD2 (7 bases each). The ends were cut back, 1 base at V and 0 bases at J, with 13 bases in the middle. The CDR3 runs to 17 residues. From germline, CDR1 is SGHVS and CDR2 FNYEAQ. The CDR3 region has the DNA TGTGCCAGCAGCTTAGAAGCGGGACAGAGCTCCTACAATGAGCAGTTCTTC. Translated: CASSLEAGQSSYNEQFF.

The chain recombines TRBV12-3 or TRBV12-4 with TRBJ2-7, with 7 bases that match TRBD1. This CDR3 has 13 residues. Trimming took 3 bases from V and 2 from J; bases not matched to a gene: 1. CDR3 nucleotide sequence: TGTGCCAGCAGTTTCGACAGGGCCTACGAGCAGTACTTC. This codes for CASSFDRAYEQYF.

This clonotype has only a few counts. As DNA, the CDR3 is TGCGCCAGCAGCCTTCGCCCGGGGGCGAGATTCCGGAACACTGAAGCTTTCTTT. It translates to CASSLRPGARFRNTEAFF. The chain has TRBV5-1 and TRBJ1-1, with D possibly TRBD1 on 6 matching bases. V was cut by 4 bases and J by 1 base, with 23 bases left in between. This CDR3 is 18 amino acids long. CDR1 and CDR2 from the germline V gene are SGHRS and YFSETQ.

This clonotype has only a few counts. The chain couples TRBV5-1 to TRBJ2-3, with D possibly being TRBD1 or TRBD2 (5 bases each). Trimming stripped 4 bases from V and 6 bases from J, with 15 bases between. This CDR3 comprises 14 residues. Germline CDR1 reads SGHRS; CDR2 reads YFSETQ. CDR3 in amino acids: CASSPEGSFDTQYF. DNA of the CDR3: TGCGCCAGCAGCCCAGAGGGGTCTTTCGATACGCAGTATTTT.

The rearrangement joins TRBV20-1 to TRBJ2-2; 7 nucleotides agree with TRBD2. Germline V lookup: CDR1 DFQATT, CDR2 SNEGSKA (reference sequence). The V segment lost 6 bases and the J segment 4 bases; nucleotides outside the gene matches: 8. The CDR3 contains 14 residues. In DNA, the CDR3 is TGCAGTGCCGAGAGCGGGACGGGCACCGGGGAGCTGTTTTTT. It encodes CSAESGTGTGELFF.

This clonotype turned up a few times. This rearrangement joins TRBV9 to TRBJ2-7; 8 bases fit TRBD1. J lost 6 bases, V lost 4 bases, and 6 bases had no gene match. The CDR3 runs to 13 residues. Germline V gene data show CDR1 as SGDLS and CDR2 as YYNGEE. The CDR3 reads CASSRTGPAEQYF. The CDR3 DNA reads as TGTGCCAGCAGCCGGACAGGGCCGGCCGAGCAGTACTTC. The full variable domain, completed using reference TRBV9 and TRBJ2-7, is DSGVTQTPKHLITATGQRVTLRCSPRSGDLSVYWYQQSLDQGLQFLIQYYNGEERAKGNILERFSAQQFPDLHSELNLSSLELGDSALYFCASSRTGPAEQYFGPGTRLTVT.

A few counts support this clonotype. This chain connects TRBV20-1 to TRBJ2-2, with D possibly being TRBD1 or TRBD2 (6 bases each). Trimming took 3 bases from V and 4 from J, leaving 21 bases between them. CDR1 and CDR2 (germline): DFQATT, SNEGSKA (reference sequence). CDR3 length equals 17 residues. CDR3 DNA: TGCAGTGCTAGGATTTGGCAGGGGAGGAGTGGCACCGGGGAGCTGTTTTTT. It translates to CSARIWQGRSGTGELFF.

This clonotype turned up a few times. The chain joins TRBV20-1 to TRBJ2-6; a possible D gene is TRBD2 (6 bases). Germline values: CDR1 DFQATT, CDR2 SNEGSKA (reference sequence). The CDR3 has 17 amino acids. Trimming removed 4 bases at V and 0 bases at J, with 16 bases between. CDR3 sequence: CSAMRSGGSSGANVLTF. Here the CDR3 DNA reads TGCAGTGCTATGCGGTCCGGGGGTTCCTCTGGGGCCAACGTCCTGACTTTC.

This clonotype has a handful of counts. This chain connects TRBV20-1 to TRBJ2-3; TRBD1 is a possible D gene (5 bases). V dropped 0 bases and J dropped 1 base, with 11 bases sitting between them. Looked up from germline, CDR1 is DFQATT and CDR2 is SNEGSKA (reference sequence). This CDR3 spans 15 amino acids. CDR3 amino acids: CSARDIRVGTDTQYF. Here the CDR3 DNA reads TGCAGTGCTAGAGATATCAGGGTGGGCACAGATACGCAGTATTTT.

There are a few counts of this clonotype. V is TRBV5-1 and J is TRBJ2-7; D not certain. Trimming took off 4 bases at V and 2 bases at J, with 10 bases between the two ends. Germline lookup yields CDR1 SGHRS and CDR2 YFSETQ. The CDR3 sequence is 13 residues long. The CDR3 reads CASSTDGTYEQYV. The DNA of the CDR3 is TGCGCCAGCAGCACGGACGGAACCTACGAGCAGTACGTC.

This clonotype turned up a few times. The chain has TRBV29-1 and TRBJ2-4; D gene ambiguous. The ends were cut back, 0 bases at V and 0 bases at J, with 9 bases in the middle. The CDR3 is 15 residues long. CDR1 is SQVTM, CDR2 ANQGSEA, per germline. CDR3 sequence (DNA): TGCAGCGTTGAAGATGCGACGACAGCCAAAAACATTCAGTACTTC. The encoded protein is CSVEDATTAKNIQYF.

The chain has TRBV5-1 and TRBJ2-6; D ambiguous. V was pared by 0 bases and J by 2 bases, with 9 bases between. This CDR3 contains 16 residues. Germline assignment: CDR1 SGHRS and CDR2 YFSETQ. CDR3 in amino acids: CASSLESGAGANVLTF. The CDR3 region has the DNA TGCGCCAGCAGCTTGGAATCCGGTGCTGGGGCCAACGTCCTGACTTTC.

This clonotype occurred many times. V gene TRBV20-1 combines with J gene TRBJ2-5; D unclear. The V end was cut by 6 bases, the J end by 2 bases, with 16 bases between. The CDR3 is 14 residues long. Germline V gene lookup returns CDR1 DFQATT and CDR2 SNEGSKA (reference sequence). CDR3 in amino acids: CSALLGAVQETQYF. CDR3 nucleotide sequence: TGCAGTGCCTTGCTTGGCGCAGTTCAAGAGACCCAGTACTTC.

This CDR3 reads CASSQAAWGGDTQYF. CDR3 in DNA: TGTGCCAGCAGCCAAGCGGCGTGGGGTGGGGATACGCAGTATTTT. The chain links TRBV3-1 to TRBJ2-3; no reliable D call. The CDR3 totals 15 residues. Germline V CDR1 and CDR2: LGHDT, YNNKEL (reference sequence). Trimming cost V 1 base and J 6 bases, with 14 bases left between them.

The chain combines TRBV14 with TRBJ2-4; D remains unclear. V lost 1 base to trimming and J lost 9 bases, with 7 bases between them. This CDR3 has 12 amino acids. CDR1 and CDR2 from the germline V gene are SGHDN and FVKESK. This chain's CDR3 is CASSQGFGIQYF. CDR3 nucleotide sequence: TGTGCCAGCAGCCAAGGGTTCGGCATTCAGTACTTC.

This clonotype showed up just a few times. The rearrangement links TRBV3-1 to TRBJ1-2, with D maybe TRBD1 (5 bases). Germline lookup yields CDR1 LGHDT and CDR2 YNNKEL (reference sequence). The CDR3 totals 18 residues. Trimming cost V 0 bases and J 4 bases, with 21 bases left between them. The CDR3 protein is CASSQEGRWSFGVYGYTF. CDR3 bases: TGTGCCAGCAGCCAAGAGGGACGGTGGTCTTTTGGGGTCTATGGCTACACCTTC.

The CDR3 DNA sequence: TGTGCCAGCAACAGACAGGGGGAACACAATGAGCAGTTCTTC. Residues: CASNRQGEHNEQFF. V usage is TRBV12-3 or TRBV12-4 and J usage is TRBJ2-1, with 9 bases that match TRBD1. The CDR3 is made up of 14 amino acids. J gave up 5 bases and V 7 bases, and 6 bases lay outside the gene matches.

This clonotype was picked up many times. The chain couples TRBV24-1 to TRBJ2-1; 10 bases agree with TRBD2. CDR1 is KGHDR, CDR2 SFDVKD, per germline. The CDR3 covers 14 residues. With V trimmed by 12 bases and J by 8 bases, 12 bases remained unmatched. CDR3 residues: CASLSGRAPYEQFF. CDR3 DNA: TGTGCCTCGCTCAGCGGGAGGGCACCCTATGAGCAGTTCTTC.

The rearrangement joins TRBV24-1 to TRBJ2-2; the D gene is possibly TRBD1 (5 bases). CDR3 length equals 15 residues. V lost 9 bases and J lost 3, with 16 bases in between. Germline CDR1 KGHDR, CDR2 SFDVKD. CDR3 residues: CATAEPGLDTGELFF. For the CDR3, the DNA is TGTGCCACCGCGGAGCCAGGGTTGGACACCGGGGAGCTGTTTTTT.